The 20 T cell receptor beta chains below all came from one sample that was sequenced in a study of T cell responses to AZD1222 COVID-19 vaccine. The protocol was immunoSEQ multiplex PCR, while the TCRdb copy is restricted to in-frame clones and leaves out a portion. Counted here are approximately 110,000 clones, 88% occurring once; the ten biggest clones make up 4% to 4.5%. The material was peripheral blood, obtained on day 0 of AZD1222 vaccination. These receptors were taken from an adult in good health.

This sequence joins TRBV30 and TRBJ2-3; D possibly corresponds to TRBD2 (6 bases). V was shortened by 0 bases and J by 4 bases, with 17 bases between the two germline ends. CDR3 length: 16 amino acids. The germline V gene encodes CDR1 GTSNPN and CDR2 SVGIG (reference sequence). The CDR3 region is CAWSVRLGGTADTQYF. In DNA form, the CDR3 reads TGTGCCTGGAGTGTACGATTGGGCGGGACCGCAGATACGCAGTATTTT.

The gene calls are TRBV9 and TRBJ2-6, with D maybe TRBD1 (6 bases). The germline gives CDR1 SGDLS, CDR2 YYNGEE. This CDR3 region has 19 residues. Deletions cut 0 bases from V and 0 bases from J, with 16 bases between. The CDR3 DNA is TGTGCCAGCAGCGTAGCCCCGACAGGTGCCGACTCTGGGGCCAACGTCCTGACTTTC. This gives the protein CASSVAPTGADSGANVLTF.

The rearrangement links TRBV3-1 (or the pseudogene TRBV3-2) to TRBJ1-5; no clear D gene. Germline V gene sequence: CDR1 LGHDT, CDR2 YNNKEL (reference sequence). Deletions cut 3 bases from V and 4 bases from J, with 7 bases between. The CDR3 is 13 residues long. The CDR3 DNA reads as TGTGCCAGCAGCCAGGATACAAATCAGCCCCAGCATTTT. Amino acids: CASSQDTNQPQHF.

The genes are TRBV11-2 and TRBJ1-1; D remains unclear. Germline CDR1 and CDR2: SGHAT and FQNNGV. Deletions cut 1 base from V and 6 bases from J, with 9 bases between. CDR3 length equals 13 residues. CDR3 loop: CASSLAPESEAFF. CDR3 nucleotides: TGTGCCAGCAGCTTAGCTCCCGAGTCTGAAGCTTTCTTT.

The rearrangement joins TRBV7-8 to TRBJ2-1, with D tentatively TRBD1 or TRBD2 (6 bases each). The CDR3 contains 21 residues. The V gene's germline CDR1 is SGHVS and CDR2 FQNEAQ. V was trimmed by 4 bases and J by 8 bases, leaving 36 bases between them. In DNA, the CDR3 is TGTGCCAGCAGCTACTTAGGTACCTCGACAGGCCTACGGGGGAAGGGCGATGAGCAGTTCTTC. It translates to CASSYLGTSTGLRGKGDEQFF.

The V gene is TRBV27, the J gene TRBJ1-2; 7 nucleotides match TRBD1. V gave up 6 bases and J gave up 5 bases; unmatched junction bases: 9. The CDR3 loop spans 14 amino acids. The germline gives CDR1 MNHEY, CDR2 SMNVEV (reference sequence). The CDR3 DNA follows: TGTGCCAGCAGCCCACAGGGGCGCGGGTATGGCTACACCTTC. This sequence encodes CASSPQGRGYGYTF.

The J gene is TRBJ2-7, the V gene TRBV24-1; D unclear. CDR3 size: 11 residues. Germline V lookup: CDR1 KGHDR, CDR2 SFDVKD. Trimming left V 3 bases short and J 3 bases short, with 2 bases between. In DNA form, the CDR3 reads TGTGCCACCAGTGATGACTACGAGCAGTACTTC. Translation gives CATSDDYEQYF.

V and J are TRBV11-3 and TRBJ1-1; 8 nucleotides line up with TRBD1. The CDR3 is made up of 17 amino acids. The germline V gene encodes CDR1 SGHNT and CDR2 YENEEA. The J segment lost 1 base and the V segment lost 0 bases, leaving 7 bases of the junction unmatched. The chain's CDR3 is CASSLDLVGQANTEAFF. In nucleotides, the CDR3 is TGTGCCAGCAGCTTAGATCTCGTGGGACAGGCGAACACTGAAGCTTTCTTT.

The chain recombines TRBV7-9 with TRBJ2-3; 10 positions match TRBD2. Looked up from germline, CDR1 is SEHNR and CDR2 is FQNEAQ (reference sequence). The CDR3 contains 16 residues. The ends lost 5 bases at V and 2 bases at J; junction bases unmatched: 7. The DNA for the CDR3 is TGTGCCAGCAGCCATCTACTAGCGGGGACCACAGATACGCAGTATTTT. This codes for CASSHLLAGTTDTQYF.

The chain combines TRBV10-2 with TRBJ2-2; the match to TRBD2 covers 9 bases. V lost 6 bases, J lost 1 base, and 0 bases stayed unmatched. This CDR3 spans 14 amino acids. Germline CDR1 is WSHSY and CDR2 is SAAADI. In nucleotides, the CDR3 is TGCGCCAGCAGGACTAGCGGGAACACCGGGGAGCTGTTTTTT. Its protein is CASRTSGNTGELFF.

The rearrangement joins TRBV6-5 to TRBJ1-2; D is undetermined. Germline CDR1 is MNHEY and CDR2 is SVGAGI. V was shortened by 4 bases and J by 8 bases, with 17 bases between the two germline ends. The CDR3 is made up of 14 amino acids. In nucleotides, the CDR3 is TGTGCCAGCAGTTCGTCGCCAGGTGCGGGCGGCTACACCTTC. Protein: CASSSSPGAGGYTF.

The V and J genes are TRBV6-5 and TRBJ2-2; D perhaps matches TRBD2 (6 bases). Germline CDR1 MNHEY, CDR2 SVGAGI. The CDR3 consists of 16 residues. V lost 0 bases and J lost 2, with 10 bases in between. For the CDR3, the DNA is TGTGCCAGCAGTTACTCGTACGGGGGTAACACCGGGGAGCTGTTTTTT. This gives the protein CASSYSYGGNTGELFF.

The genes are TRBV19 and TRBJ2-2; TRBD2 matches at 7 bases. The CDR3 spans 15 residues. V gave up 6 bases and J gave up 3 bases; unmatched junction bases: 7. Germline CDR1 and CDR2: LNHDA and SQIVND (reference sequence). The DNA of the CDR3 is TGTGCCAGTAGCCAGCGGGGCTGGGACACCGGGGAGCTGTTTTTT. Encoded protein: CASSQRGWDTGELFF.

This clone was counted a few times. The V and J genes are TRBV4-2 and TRBJ2-7; no clear D. Deletions cut 4 bases from V and 2 bases from J, with 9 bases between. Germline V CDR1 and CDR2: LGHNA, YNFKEQ. This CDR3 comprises 13 residues. CDR3 sequence (DNA): TGTGCCAGCAGCCCTGGGGTCCCCTACGAGCAGTACTTC. The encoded protein is CASSPGVPYEQYF.

The genes are TRBV27 and TRBJ2-2, with a weak D call TRBD2 (6 bases). The CDR3 runs 14 residues. The ends were cut back, 0 bases at V and 5 bases at J, with 7 bases in the middle. Germline CDR1 MNHEY, CDR2 SMNVEV (reference sequence). CDR3 sequence: CASSLSRGTGELFF. As DNA, the CDR3 is TGTGCCAGCAGTTTATCTCGGGGGACCGGGGAGCTGTTTTTT.

This chain joins TRBV15 and TRBJ1-1; no reliable D call. The CDR3 covers 14 residues. Germline CDR1 and CDR2: LNHNV and YYDKDF (reference sequence). V lost 4 bases to trimming and J lost 10 bases, with 19 bases between them. The CDR3 bases are TGTGCCACCAGCATGCGGGCCACCGAGCGAGTAGCTTTCTTT. Its protein is CATSMRATERVAFF.

The chain has TRBV9 and TRBJ2-5; 7 bases are shared with TRBD2. Trimming at V came to 3 bases and at J to 0 bases, leaving 11 bases not matched to a gene. The germline CDR1 and CDR2 sequences are SGDLS and YYNGEE. The CDR3 spans 17 residues. The CDR3 DNA reads as TGTGCCAGCAGCGCACATCCTCCTAGCGGATACCAAGAGACCCAGTACTTC. Amino acids: CASSAHPPSGYQETQYF.

This chain uses TRBV19 with TRBJ1-6, with D maybe TRBD1 (5 bases). CDR1 is LNHDA and CDR2 is SQIVND in the germline V gene (reference sequence). The CDR3 is 14 residues long. V lost 3 bases to trimming and J lost 7 bases, with 10 bases between them. The CDR3 nucleotides read TGTGCCAGTAGTATGGAGGGACGGAATTCACCCCTCCACTTT. Translating it yields CASSMEGRNSPLHF. The full variable domain, rest sourced from reference TRBV19 and TRBJ1-6, is DGGITQSPKYLFRKEGQNVTLSCEQNLNHDAMYWYRQDPGQGLRLIYYSQIVNDFQKGDIAEGYSVSREKKESFPLTVTSAQKNPTAFYLCASSMEGRNSPLHFGNGTRLTVT.

This chain joins TRBV19 and TRBJ1-2, with 12 bases aligning to TRBD1. The CDR3 covers 19 residues. V dropped 9 bases and J dropped 7; count of bases not matched to a gene: 24. Germline-derived CDR1 and CDR2 are LNHDA and SQIVND (reference sequence). CDR3 bases: TGTGCCAGCTACATTCACCGAGGCGGGGGACAGGGGGCGATTGGTGGCTACACCTTC. Amino acid sequence: CASYIHRGGGQGAIGGYTF.

The V call is TRBV9, the J call TRBJ1-3; 10 bases are shared with TRBD1. The germline V gene has CDR1 SGDLS and CDR2 YYNGEE. Trimming took 0 bases from V and 3 from J; bases not matched to a gene: 6. CDR3 length equals 17 residues. This CDR3 is CASSVAMTGGFGNTIYF. Written as DNA, the CDR3 is TGTGCCAGCAGCGTAGCTATGACAGGGGGCTTTGGAAACACCATATATTTT.